These 29 T cell receptor beta chains came from one sample sequenced in a study of human T cells and chemical hapten exposure. Time point: patch test 3, about 24 weeks after DPC sensitization. Stated treatment: therapeutic diphenylcyclopropenone sensitization with weekly scalp DPC. TCRdb analysed the RACE reads with MiXCR anew, one entry per CDR3 protein. Among 85,000 to 100,000 distinct CDR3 sequences listed, around a quarter were seen once. Specimen: whole blood, collected in connection with sensitization to the hapten diphenylcyclopropenone (DPC). The receptors come from a man aged 35 to 55 with alopecia areata. Some clones in this sample may be carry-over from other donors' samples.

The chain joins TRBV5-5 to TRBJ2-7; TRBD2 agrees at 13 bases. Germline-derived CDR1 and CDR2 are SGHKS and YYEKEE (reference sequence). This CDR3 spans 15 amino acids. V shed 4 bases and J 7 bases; nucleotides not matched to a gene: 8. The CDR3 region is CASSTRTSGSREQYF. In nucleotides, the CDR3 is TGTGCCAGCAGCACACGGACTAGCGGGAGCAGGGAGCAGTACTTC.

This chain links TRBV2 with TRBJ1-1; maybe TRBD1 (6 bases). Trimming took off 3 bases at V and 1 base at J, with 9 bases between the two ends. CDR1 is SNHLY and CDR2 is FYNNEI in the germline V gene. This CDR3 is 14 amino acids long. The DNA for the CDR3 is TGTGCCAGCAGTGAGCGGGGGCAGAACACTGAAGCTTTCTTT. It yields the protein CASSERGQNTEAFF. Drawing the rest from reference TRBV2 and TRBJ1-1, the complete variable domain is EPEVTQTPSHQVTQMGQEVILRCVPISNHLYFYWYRQILGQKVEFLVSFYNNEISEKSEIFDDQFSVERPDGSNFTLKIRSTKLEDSAMYFCASSERGQNTEAFFGQGTRLTVV.

This clonotype has more than one count but fewer than ten. The chain couples TRBV20-1 to TRBJ2-5, with D perhaps TRBD2 (5 bases). Trimming took 1 base from V and 7 from J, leaving 16 bases between them. The CDR3 runs to 14 residues. Germline-derived CDR1 and CDR2 are DFQATT and SNEGSKA (reference sequence). The CDR3 is CSARVASGKGTQYF. CDR3 nucleotide sequence: TGCAGTGCTAGAGTGGCGAGCGGAAAGGGGACCCAGTACTTC.

The chain combines TRBV24-1 with TRBJ2-1; D possibly uses TRBD1 or TRBD2 (5 bases each). V was cut by 9 bases and J by 8 bases, with 13 bases left in between. Germline V gives CDR1 KGHDR, CDR2 SFDVKD. The CDR3 totals 12 residues. The CDR3 nucleotides read TGTGCCACCGCGACCGAGGGGCATGAGCAGTTCTTC. Amino acids: CATATEGHEQFF.

This sequence joins TRBV6-2 or TRBV6-3 and TRBJ1-5; D might be TRBD1 (5 bases). This CDR3 comprises 13 residues. Trimming removed 6 bases at V and 2 bases at J, with 8 bases between. In germline, CDR1 is MNHEY, CDR2 SVGEGT. DNA for the CDR3: TGTGCCAGCAGGATACAGGGCAATCAGCCCCAGCATTTT. This gives the protein CASRIQGNQPQHF.

The rearrangement links TRBV20-1 to TRBJ1-5; D call uncertain. Germline V gene lookup returns CDR1 DFQATT and CDR2 SNEGSKA (reference sequence). This CDR3 has 13 residues. The CDR3 here is CSLLRQSNQPQHF. DNA of the CDR3: TGCAGCCTCCTTAGGCAAAGCAATCAGCCCCAGCATTTT.

The gene calls are TRBV15 and TRBJ2-7; D gene unclear. The CDR3 extends over 15 amino acids. The V and J ends lost 0 bases and 5 bases respectively, with 14 bases between them. Per germline, CDR1 LNHNV and CDR2 YYDKDF (reference sequence). The CDR3 loop reads CATSRDPGQTDEQYF. DNA for the CDR3: TGTGCCACCAGCAGAGATCCGGGTCAAACGGACGAGCAGTACTTC.

This chain connects TRBV12-3 or TRBV12-4 to TRBJ2-4; 10 positions match TRBD2. There are 20 residues in the CDR3. Losses at the gene ends were 5 bases for V and 0 bases for J; bases not matched to a gene: 16. CDR3 loop: CASSRTQGILAGAAKNIQYF. The CDR3 coding sequence is TGTGCCAGCAGTCGCACTCAGGGGATTCTAGCGGGAGCAGCCAAAAACATTCAGTACTTC.

The count of this clonotype is one. The chain is built from TRBV18 and TRBJ1-3; TRBD1 agrees at 7 bases. The V gene end was trimmed by 5 bases and the J gene end by 2 bases; junction bases not matched to a gene: 6. Germline V gives CDR1 KGHSH, CDR2 LQKENI. The CDR3 has 15 amino acids. The chain's CDR3 is CASSTGQQTGNTIYF. As DNA, the CDR3 is TGTGCCAGCTCAACGGGACAGCAGACTGGAAACACCATATATTTT.

This clonotype was picked up a small number of times. The chain links TRBV6-1 to TRBJ1-5, with D perhaps TRBD1 (5 bases). Germline CDR1 MNHNS, CDR2 SASEGT. Trimming stripped 3 bases from V and 5 bases from J, with 8 bases between. The CDR3 loop spans 13 amino acids. Here the CDR3 reads CASSDRQYQPQHF. CDR3 nucleotide sequence: TGTGCCAGCAGTGATAGACAGTATCAGCCCCAGCATTTT.

This clonotype has a count of ten or more. The rearrangement links TRBV18 to TRBJ2-7, with 7 bases aligning to TRBD2. The J segment lost 0 bases and the V segment lost 3 bases, leaving 2 bases of the junction unmatched. Germline V gene data show CDR1 as KGHSH and CDR2 as LQKENI. The CDR3 spans 14 residues. The CDR3: CASSPGGSSYEQYF. CDR3 bases: TGTGCCAGCTCACCCGGGGGGAGCTCCTACGAGCAGTACTTC.

The genes are TRBV5-4 and TRBJ2-1, with 9 bases matching TRBD2. Unmatched junction bases numbered 15, after V lost 7 bases and J lost 7 bases. The CDR3 has 16 residues. The germline CDR1 and CDR2 sequences are SGHNT and YYREEE (reference sequence). The CDR3: CASLDKAGGNRNEQFF. The CDR3 DNA reads as TGTGCCAGCCTCGATAAAGCGGGAGGAAATAGGAATGAGCAGTTCTTC.

The chain carries TRBV7-9 and TRBJ2-2, with D maybe TRBD2 (6 bases). The CDR3 extends over 15 amino acids. Trimming shortened V by 1 base and J by 5 bases, and 11 bases separated the two germline ends. Germline V CDR1 and CDR2: SEHNR, FQNEAQ (reference sequence). The CDR3 DNA sequence: TGTGCCAGCAGCTTAGAAGGAGGGGTGACCGGGGAGCTGTTTTTT. Its protein is CASSLEGGVTGELFF. The variable domain in full, completed from reference TRBV7-9 and TRBJ2-2, reads DTGVSQNPRHKITKRGQNVTFRCDPISEHNRLYWYRQTLGQGPEFLTYFQNEAQLEKSRLLSDRFSAERPKGSFSTLEIQRTEQGDSAMYLCASSLEGGVTGELFFGEGSRLTVL.

The sample holds a few counts of this clonotype. CDR3: CASSALNEQFF. CDR3 sequence (DNA): TGCGCCAGCAGTGCCCTGAATGAGCAGTTCTTC. V is TRBV10-2 and J is TRBJ2-1; no clear D gene. The V gene lost 4 bases and the J gene lost 7 bases, with 5 bases spanning the gap. CDR1 is WSHSY and CDR2 is SAAADI in the germline V gene. This CDR3 has 11 residues.

This clonotype was seen a handful of times. This rearrangement joins TRBV6-1 to TRBJ2-3; D remains ambiguous. Per germline, CDR1 MNHNS and CDR2 SASEGT. The CDR3 totals 13 residues. V lost 5 bases, J lost 1 base, and 7 bases lay in between. As DNA, the CDR3 is TGTGCCAGCAGTATCTGGCGCACAGATACGCAGTATTTT. It specifies CASSIWRTDTQYF.

About this clonotype itself: A junction boundary mismatches the germline segment, possibly from a read error. J is TRBJ1-1 and V is TRBV20-1; D unclear. CDR1 and CDR2 from the germline V gene are DFQATT and SNEGSKA (reference sequence). The CDR3 totals 13 residues. The DNA for the CDR3 is TGCAGTGCCCCGCGGGAAGTTTGGACTGAAGCTTGCTTT. Protein product: CSAPREVWTEACF.

This clonotype was detected only once. This sequence joins TRBV6-5 and TRBJ2-5; 11 bases map to TRBD1. CDR1 is MNHEY, CDR2 SVGAGI, per germline. The ends lost 6 bases at V and 6 bases at J; junction bases unmatched: 9. The CDR3 spans 15 residues. The CDR3 nucleotides are TGTGCCAGCAGCCCGGGACAGGGGGGCCTGAAGACCCAGTACTTC. Translating gives CASSPGQGGLKTQYF.

This clonotype is classed as medium-sized. The V call is TRBV9, the J call TRBJ2-3; D remains unclear. The CDR3 loop spans 12 amino acids. Germline V lookup: CDR1 SGDLS, CDR2 YYNGEE. Trimming stripped 0 bases from V and 6 bases from J, with 5 bases between. CDR3 sequence reads: CASSVEADTQYF. The CDR3 region has the DNA TGTGCCAGCAGCGTAGAAGCTGATACGCAGTATTTT.

This chain joins TRBV6-1 and TRBJ2-3; D unclear. V was pared by 0 bases and J by 2 bases, with 12 bases between. Germline lookup yields CDR1 MNHNS and CDR2 SASEGT. CDR3 length: 16 amino acids. The CDR3 spells CASSEASGSLTDTQYF. The CDR3 coding sequence is TGTGCCAGCAGTGAAGCTTCCGGGTCCCTCACAGATACGCAGTATTTT.

This chain links TRBV5-8 with TRBJ2-3; the match to TRBD1 covers 8 bases. V was clipped by 5 bases and J by 4 bases; unmatched bases: 3. Per the germline V gene, CDR1 is SGHTS and CDR2 is YDEGEE. The CDR3 runs 13 residues. Here the CDR3 DNA reads TGTGCCAGCAGTCTGGACAGGGCAGATACGCAGTATTTT. Translating it yields CASSLDRADTQYF.

This sequence joins TRBV7-6 and TRBJ2-3; 10 nucleotides agree with TRBD2. V dropped 1 base and J dropped 1; count of bases not matched to a gene: 14. CDR3 length equals 20 residues. Germline CDR1 reads SGHVS; CDR2 reads FNYEAQ. Here the CDR3 reads CASSLGTPGLALSRTDTQYF. The CDR3, as DNA: TGTGCCAGCAGCTTAGGGACCCCGGGACTAGCGTTGAGTCGCACAGATACGCAGTATTTT. The variable domain in full, with the rest retrieved from reference TRBV7-6 and TRBJ2-3, is GAGVSQSPRYKVTKRGQDVALRCDPISGHVSLYWYRQALGQGPEFLTYFNYEAQQDKSGLPNDRFSAERPEGSISTLTIQRTEQRDSAMYRCASSLGTPGLALSRTDTQYFGPGTRLTVL.

Only one count was recorded for this clonotype. V usage is TRBV28 and J usage is TRBJ2-7; 8 bases are shared with TRBD2. Germline-derived CDR1 and CDR2 are MDHEN and SYDVKM. The length of the CDR3 is 14 residues. V shed 5 bases and J 1 base; nucleotides not matched to a gene: 4. The CDR3 loop reads CASSTTSGSYEQYF. DNA for the CDR3: TGTGCCAGCAGTACCACTAGCGGATCCTACGAGCAGTACTTC.

The chain is built from TRBV2 and TRBJ2-3; maybe TRBD2 (6 bases). This CDR3 is built from 17 residues. CDR1 and CDR2 from the germline V gene are SNHLY and FYNNEI. Trimming took off 0 bases at V and 2 bases at J, with 15 bases between the two ends. DNA of the CDR3: TGTGCCAGCAGTGAAGCCGATGCTAGCGTCCCCACAGATACGCAGTATTTT. It yields the protein CASSEADASVPTDTQYF.

The chain uses TRBV12-3 or TRBV12-4 and TRBJ2-2, with 7 nucleotides matching TRBD1. After removal of 8 bases from V and 0 bases from J, the junction contained 3 bases not matched to a gene. The CDR3 sequence is 14 residues long. The CDR3 sequence: CASAGTANTGELFF. The CDR3 bases are TGTGCCAGCGCCGGGACAGCGAACACCGGGGAGCTGTTTTTT.

This clonotype was seen a handful of times. The chain joins TRBV20-1 to TRBJ2-3, with a possible D match to TRBD1 (6 bases). The CDR3 loop spans 15 amino acids. Germline V lookup: CDR1 DFQATT, CDR2 SNEGSKA (reference sequence). Between the trimmed V and J ends, which lost 0 bases and 0 bases, there was a span of 10 bases. The CDR3 sequence: CSARESGTSTDTQYF. CDR3 coding DNA: TGCAGTGCTAGAGAGTCGGGGACAAGCACAGATACGCAGTATTTT.

The chain recombines TRBV5-1 with TRBJ2-7, with 7 bases aligning to TRBD1. The CDR3 runs 15 residues. The V gene's germline CDR1 is SGHRS and CDR2 YFSETQ. Trimming at V came to 4 bases and at J to 2 bases, leaving 9 bases not matched to a gene. The CDR3 protein is CASSPAGTDPYEQYF. For the CDR3, the DNA is TGCGCCAGCAGCCCGGCCGGGACAGACCCCTACGAGCAGTACTTC.

The V gene is TRBV12-3 or TRBV12-4, the J gene TRBJ2-1; D may be TRBD2 (7 bases). The CDR3 covers 17 residues. With 1 base removed from V and 5 bases from J, the gap between germline ends came to 18 bases. The CDR3 reads CASSLGLGGRVDNEQFF. CDR3 sequence (DNA): TGTGCCAGCAGTTTAGGTCTCGGGGGGCGGGTTGACAATGAGCAGTTCTTC.

This clonotype has a count of ten or more. The genes are TRBV6-2 or TRBV6-3 and TRBJ2-7, with 8 positions matching TRBD2. Germline V CDR1 and CDR2: MNHEY, SVGEGT. The CDR3 contains 13 residues. V shed 8 bases, J shed 6 bases, and the junction held 9 bases outside the gene matches. DNA of the CDR3: TGTGCCAGCGGCTTTACAACTAGCGGCGAGCAGTACTTC. Translated, it gives CASGFTTSGEQYF.

This chain connects TRBV6-5 to TRBJ2-3; 13 bases map to TRBD2. This CDR3 spans 16 amino acids. Germline lookup yields CDR1 MNHEY and CDR2 SVGAGI. The V gene end was trimmed by 4 bases and the J gene end by 3 bases; junction bases not matched to a gene: 4. CDR3 loop: CASSLGLAGDTDTQYF. The CDR3 DNA reads TGTGCCAGCAGTTTAGGACTAGCGGGAGATACAGATACGCAGTATTTT.